These 28 T cell receptor beta chains share one sample of origin, sequenced in a study of blood T cells in healthy people across ages. Next came a second PCR, run for roughly 7 to 12 cycles, which used a sample-barcoded 5' primer along with a J-beta primer mix. In TCRdb, the 5' RACE reads were re-called with MiXCR into one record per CDR3 protein. Among nearly 1 million distinct CDR3 sequences listed, roughly 50% were seen once. Sample: blood. Every receptor here comes from a woman aged 55-70 years in good health.

This CDR3 reads CASSLGTGLGGGYTF. In nucleotides, the CDR3 is TGTGCCAGCAGCTTAGGGACAGGCCTTGGAGGTGGCTACACCTTC. The chain has TRBV7-2 and TRBJ1-2; TRBD1 matches 7 bases. This CDR3 spans 15 amino acids. V lost 1 base and J lost 7; bases outside the gene matches: 9. Germline V gives CDR1 SGHTA, CDR2 FQGNSA.

The chain couples TRBV20-1 to TRBJ2-1; TRBD2 matches at 13 bases. CDR1 DFQATT and CDR2 SNEGSKA come from the germline V gene (reference sequence). There are 15 residues in the CDR3. Unmatched junction bases numbered 3, after V lost 0 bases and J lost 7 bases. In nucleotides, the CDR3 is TGCAGTGCTAGAGAGACTAGCGGGAGGCCAAATGAGCAGTTCTTC. Protein: CSARETSGRPNEQFF.

The sample holds a few counts of this clonotype. This sequence joins TRBV11-2 and TRBJ2-7, with TRBD2 matching 8 bases. The J call is doubtful: the DNA matches TRBJ2-4 better. The germline gives CDR1 SGHAT, CDR2 FQNNGV. This CDR3 has 17 amino acids. CDR3 sequence reads: CASSPPRGGGDRNIQYF. In DNA, the CDR3 is TGTGCCAGCAGCCCGCCCCGGGGGGGTGGTGACAGAAACATTCAGTACTTC.

V gene TRBV5-1 combines with J gene TRBJ2-3, with TRBD1 identical over 8 bases. Germline CDR1 reads SGHRS; CDR2 reads YFSETQ. The CDR3 length is 15 residues. The ends lost 2 bases at V and 3 bases at J; junction bases unmatched: 5. This chain's CDR3 is CASSFGRGQTDTQYF. The CDR3 DNA is TGCGCCAGCAGCTTTGGCAGGGGGCAAACAGATACGCAGTATTTT.

The V and J genes are TRBV20-1 and TRBJ2-5; no definite D call. The CDR3 spans 16 residues. In germline, CDR1 is DFQATT, CDR2 SNEGSKA (reference sequence). Trimming left V 8 bases short and J 1 base short, with 23 bases between. The CDR3, as DNA: TGCAGTACCAACGTTTGGTCGTGGGGAACCCAAGAGACCCAGTACTTC. Protein product: CSTNVWSWGTQETQYF.

The chain joins TRBV2 to TRBJ2-6; D is unresolved. V dropped 2 bases and J dropped 1 base, with 6 bases sitting between them. Germline CDR1 reads SNHLY; CDR2 reads FYNNEI. The CDR3 length is 15 residues. In DNA, the CDR3 is TGTGCCAGCAGTGAACAGGAATCTGGGGCCAACGTCCTGACTTTC. This gives the protein CASSEQESGANVLTF.

The V and J genes are TRBV6-2 or TRBV6-3 and TRBJ2-1; either TRBD1 or TRBD2 may fit D (6 bases each). Between the trimmed V and J ends, which lost 4 bases and 9 bases, there was a span of 13 bases. The CDR3 covers 13 residues. The germline V gene has CDR1 MNHEY and CDR2 SVGEGT. CDR3 DNA sequence: TGTGCCAGCAGTTTTGAGGGGGGAGGTGAGCAGTTCTTC. Its translation is CASSFEGGGEQFF.

The genes are TRBV27 and TRBJ1-4, with D perhaps matching TRBD1 (5 bases). V was pared by 6 bases and J by 8 bases, with 16 bases between. Germline lookup yields CDR1 MNHEY and CDR2 SMNVEV (reference sequence). This CDR3 comprises 14 residues. CDR3 loop: CASSTRDRGEKLFF. The CDR3 bases are TGTGCCAGCAGCACCCGGGACCGAGGGGAAAAACTGTTTTTT.

This clonotype occurred a few times. CDR3: CASKVIGDTQYF. The CDR3, as DNA: TGTGCCAGCAAAGTGATTGGAGATACGCAGTATTTT. This chain uses TRBV6-2 or TRBV6-3 with TRBJ2-3, with no clear D. Germline V lookup: CDR1 MNHEY, CDR2 SVGEGT. CDR3 length: 12 residues. Trimming removed 7 bases at V and 5 bases at J, with 10 bases between.

The CDR3 is CASSDGGIPGANVLTF. CDR3 DNA: TGTGCCAGCAGCGATGGCGGGATACCCGGGGCCAACGTCCTGACTTTC. This rearrangement joins TRBV5-4 to TRBJ2-6, with D tentatively TRBD2 (6 bases). Per germline, CDR1 SGHNT and CDR2 YYREEE (reference sequence). This CDR3 is built from 16 residues. Trimming pared 4 bases from V and 4 bases from J, leaving 15 bases between.

This chain connects TRBV7-2 to TRBJ2-3; D gene ambiguous. CDR1 is SGHTA, CDR2 FQGNSA, per germline. Deletions cut 2 bases from V and 3 bases from J, with 12 bases between. This CDR3 has 15 residues. CDR3 sequence: CASSLLTGQTDTQYF. The CDR3 nucleotides read TGTGCCAGCAGCTTATTAACGGGCCAGACAGATACGCAGTATTTT.

This rearrangement joins TRBV2 to TRBJ2-1; D uncertain. The CDR3 length is 12 residues. Germline V gene sequence: CDR1 SNHLY, CDR2 FYNNEI. Trimming took off 5 bases at V and 5 bases at J, with 7 bases between the two ends. CDR3 loop: CASSSDNNEQFF. The CDR3 nucleotides read TGTGCCAGCAGTTCCGACAACAATGAGCAGTTCTTC.

The V gene is TRBV29-1, the J gene TRBJ2-5; TRBD2 matches 16 bases. The CDR3 runs to 15 residues. Germline trimming cut 7 bases from V and 5 bases from J; bases unmatched to any gene: 7. The germline V gene has CDR1 SQVTM and CDR2 ANQGSEA. The CDR3: CSAGLAGGQWETQYF. CDR3 DNA: TGCAGCGCGGGACTAGCGGGAGGGCAATGGGAGACCCAGTACTTC.

The chain has TRBV20-1 and TRBJ1-1; D unresolved. Trimming cost V 4 bases and J 8 bases, with 8 bases left between them. The CDR3 is 10 residues long. CDR1 and CDR2 (germline): DFQATT, SNEGSKA (reference sequence). CDR3 DNA sequence: TGCAGTGCTAAAAGCCTAGAAGCTTTCTTT. This sequence encodes CSAKSLEAFF.

This clonotype occurred a few times. The chain couples TRBV14 to TRBJ2-1; tentative D call: TRBD2 (6 bases). The CDR3 spans 15 residues. V was trimmed by 4 bases and J by 9 bases, leaving 19 bases between them. Looked up from germline, CDR1 is SGHDN and CDR2 is FVKESK. The CDR3 DNA reads as TGTGCCAGCAGCCTACTTGCGGGAACATATTCTGAGCAGTTCTTC. It yields the protein CASSLLAGTYSEQFF.

V is TRBV19 and J is TRBJ2-4, with D tentatively TRBD1 (6 bases). Trimming removed 3 bases from V and 4 bases from J, with 10 bases in between. Germline V gene lookup returns CDR1 LNHDA and CDR2 SQIVND (reference sequence). The CDR3 consists of 14 residues. CDR3 loop: CASSMNQGKNIQYF. The CDR3 DNA reads as TGTGCCAGTAGTATGAACCAGGGGAAAAACATTCAGTACTTC.

This chain links TRBV12-3 or TRBV12-4 with TRBJ2-6, with TRBD1 identical over 7 bases. The CDR3 consists of 13 residues. V shed 5 bases and J 9 bases; nucleotides not matched to a gene: 4. CDR3 nucleotides: TGTGCCAGCAGTCCGGGACAGATCAACGTCCTGACTTTC. As protein: CASSPGQINVLTF.

This clonotype was counted a single time. The chain couples TRBV20-1 to TRBJ1-1, with 8 bases matching TRBD1. V was pared by 6 bases and J by 4 bases, with 10 bases of the junction left unmatched. Per germline, CDR1 DFQATT and CDR2 SNEGSKA (reference sequence). This CDR3 region has 14 residues. CDR3 loop: CSAALRDRPTEAFF. The CDR3 DNA follows: TGCAGTGCAGCCCTACGGGACAGGCCCACTGAAGCTTTCTTT.

This chain links TRBV3-1 with TRBJ2-2; possible D gene TRBD1, 7 bases. V lost 0 bases and J lost 2, with 19 bases in between. Germline-derived CDR1 and CDR2 are LGHDT and YNNKEL (reference sequence). This CDR3 is 19 amino acids long. The CDR3 nucleotides read TGTGCCAGCAGCCAAGAAGCCCTGCGGGACAGCATAAACACCGGGGAGCTGTTTTTT. This codes for CASSQEALRDSINTGELFF.

This clonotype was seen only a few times. The chain couples TRBV12-3 or TRBV12-4 to TRBJ2-7; D uncertain. The CDR3 is made up of 13 amino acids. Trimming removed 7 bases at V and 6 bases at J, with 16 bases between. CDR3 sequence reads: CASTIGPLGEQYF. The CDR3 region has the DNA TGTGCCAGCACCATTGGCCCCCTAGGCGAGCAGTACTTC.

This chain uses TRBV4-2 with TRBJ2-7, with D tentatively TRBD1 (6 bases). Germline assignment: CDR1 LGHNA and CDR2 YNFKEQ. The V and J ends lost 3 bases and 1 base respectively, with 16 bases between them. This CDR3 has 16 residues. CDR3 sequence: CASSQIAGAISYEQYF. CDR3 DNA: TGTGCCAGCAGCCAGATAGCAGGGGCTATATCCTACGAGCAGTACTTC.

This chain links TRBV6-2 or TRBV6-3 with TRBJ1-5; D ambiguous. The length of the CDR3 is 14 residues. With 5 bases removed from V and 2 bases from J, the gap between germline ends came to 10 bases. CDR1 and CDR2 (germline): MNHEY, SVGEGT. The CDR3 bases are TGTGCCAGCAGTGGGGAAACTCGCAATCAGCCCCAGCATTTT. Protein product: CASSGETRNQPQHF.

The chain is built from TRBV10-1 and TRBJ2-3; 9 bases match TRBD2. The CDR3 has 15 residues. Germline V gene lookup returns CDR1 WNHNN and CDR2 SYGVQD (reference sequence). J lost 6 bases, V lost 6 bases, and 10 bases had no gene match. The CDR3 is CASSIAGAVVDTQYF. The CDR3 nucleotides read TGCGCCAGCAGCATAGCGGGAGCGGTTGTTGATACGCAGTATTTT.

The V gene is TRBV4-1, the J gene TRBJ2-7; D uncertain. V was shortened by 0 bases and J by 2 bases, with 14 bases between the two germline ends. Germline V lookup: CDR1 MGHRA, CDR2 YSYEKL. The CDR3 runs to 16 residues. CDR3 in DNA: TGCGCCAGCAGCCAAGACGATGTTAGGCCACCCTACGAGCAGTACTTC. This translates into CASSQDDVRPPYEQYF.

The chain combines TRBV7-2 with TRBJ2-7; D perhaps matches TRBD2 (6 bases). Germline CDR1 reads SGHTA; CDR2 reads FQGNSA. V was shortened by 1 base and J by 6 bases, with 16 bases between the two germline ends. The CDR3 extends over 15 amino acids. CDR3 in amino acids: CASSLESSGEREQYF. CDR3 coding DNA: TGTGCCAGCAGCTTAGAATCGTCGGGGGAGCGCGAGCAGTACTTC. Looking up the rest from reference TRBV7-2 and TRBJ2-7 gives the full variable domain: GAGVSQSPSNKVTEKGKDVELRCDPISGHTALYWYRQSLGQGLEFLIYFQGNSAPDKSGLPSDRFSAERTGGSVSTLTIQRTQQEDSAVYLCASSLESSGEREQYFGPGTRLTVT.

The chain joins TRBV2 to TRBJ2-1; 12 bases agree with TRBD2. The tail of the sequence fits TRBJ2-7 better, so the J call may be wrong. The CDR3 extends over 21 amino acids. The V gene's germline CDR1 is SNHLY and CDR2 FYNNEI. The CDR3: CASSEERRVTSGGSAYNEQYF. CDR3 nucleotides: TGTGCCAGCAGTGAAGAAAGAAGGGTGACTAGCGGGGGTTCAGCCTACAATGAGCAGTACTTC.

The rearrangement joins TRBV28 to TRBJ2-2; TRBD2 aligns across 14 bases. Unmatched junction bases numbered 5, after V lost 2 bases and J lost 3 bases. This CDR3 has 18 amino acids. In germline, CDR1 is MDHEN, CDR2 SYDVKM. DNA of the CDR3: TGTGCCAGCAGTTTAACGACTAGCGGGAGGGCCTACACCGGGGAGCTGTTTTTT. Amino acid sequence: CASSLTTSGRAYTGELFF.

The V and J genes are TRBV11-2 and TRBJ1-2, with a possible D match to TRBD1 (5 bases). The CDR3 consists of 15 residues. V was shortened by 3 bases and J by 3 bases, with 14 bases between the two germline ends. In germline, CDR1 is SGHAT, CDR2 FQNNGV. Here the CDR3 reads CASSLIKGTYYGYTF. In nucleotides, the CDR3 is TGTGCCAGCAGCTTGATTAAGGGGACCTACTATGGCTACACCTTC.